One sample yielded the 29 T cell receptor beta chains listed below, sequenced in a study of early T cells in non-severe SARS-CoV-2 infection. TCRdb called the 5' RACE reads again in MiXCR, with one record for every CDR3 protein. The repertoire holds tens of thousands of distinct CDR3 sequences, with around a tenth as singletons. Sequencing was carried out using whole blood. The receptors come from an adult who was a healthcare worker with PCR-confirmed SARS-CoV-2 infection or an uninfected control (not recorded which).

The sample holds many counts of this clonotype. The J gene is TRBJ2-1, the V gene TRBV7-9; TRBD1 agrees at 7 bases. Germline assignment: CDR1 SEHNR and CDR2 FQNEAQ (reference sequence). With V trimmed by 7 bases and J by 0 bases, 0 bases remained unmatched. The CDR3 is 13 residues long. CDR3 loop: CASTGGSYNEQFF. The CDR3 DNA is TGTGCCAGCACAGGGGGCTCCTACAATGAGCAGTTCTTC. The whole variable domain, filled in from reference TRBV7-9 and TRBJ2-1, reads DTGVSQNPRHKITKRGQNVTFRCDPISEHNRLYWYRQTLGQGPEFLTYFQNEAQLEKSRLLSDRFSAERPKGSFSTLEIQRTEQGDSAMYLCASTGGSYNEQFFGPGTRLTVL.

This rearrangement joins TRBV20-1 to TRBJ1-1, with a tentative D call TRBD1 (5 bases). Germline V gene sequence: CDR1 DFQATT, CDR2 SNEGSKA (reference sequence). The CDR3 is 13 amino acids. V lost 3 bases and J lost 1, with 9 bases in between. In DNA form, the CDR3 reads TGCAGTGCTAGGCCCGGGGGGAACACTGAAGCTTTCTTT. Its protein product is CSARPGGNTEAFF.

The chain employs TRBV7-9 and TRBJ1-4; 9 positions agree with TRBD1. Germline trimming cut 5 bases from V and 6 bases from J; bases unmatched to any gene: 7. The germline gives CDR1 SEHNR, CDR2 FQNEAQ (reference sequence). CDR3 length: 15 amino acids. CDR3 coding DNA: TGTGCCAGCAGCGCAACAGGGGGCAAGGATGAAAAACTGTTTTTT. It specifies CASSATGGKDEKLFF.

This clonotype was counted a few times. The chain recombines TRBV29-1 with TRBJ2-7; 8 nucleotides align to TRBD1. CDR3 size: 14 residues. Per the germline V gene, CDR1 is SQVTM and CDR2 is ANQGSEA. Trimming took 7 bases from V and 1 from J; bases not matched to a gene: 9. DNA for the CDR3: TGCAGCGCGAAGGGGGACAGGTCTTCCTACGAGCAGTACTTC. Translation: CSAKGDRSSYEQYF.

The sample holds many counts of this clonotype. The chain uses TRBV9 and TRBJ2-1; D is unresolved. The CDR3 extends over 15 amino acids. V dropped 3 bases and J dropped 0 bases, with 10 bases sitting between them. The V gene's germline CDR1 is SGDLS and CDR2 YYNGEE. The CDR3 region is CASSAQVTSYNEQFF. The CDR3, as DNA: TGTGCCAGCAGCGCCCAGGTGACCTCCTACAATGAGCAGTTCTTC.

The rearrangement joins TRBV18 to TRBJ2-7; possibly TRBD1 or TRBD2 for D (7 bases each). V lost 4 bases to trimming and J lost 2 bases, with 12 bases between them. Germline CDR1 reads KGHSH; CDR2 reads LQKENI. CDR3 size: 14 residues. CDR3 sequence: CASSQAGQTYEQYF. As DNA, the CDR3 is TGTGCCAGCTCACAAGCGGGACAGACCTACGAGCAGTACTTC.

This clonotype was recorded a few times. This rearrangement joins TRBV5-1 to TRBJ2-5, with TRBD1 identical over 10 bases. The CDR3 has 14 residues. V lost 1 base and J lost 5; bases outside the gene matches: 2. The germline CDR1 and CDR2 sequences are SGHRS and YFSETQ. This chain's CDR3 is CASSLRGQGETQYF. The CDR3 coding sequence is TGCGCCAGCAGCTTGCGGGGACAGGGGGAGACCCAGTACTTC.

In its sample, this clonotype was seen a few times. The V gene is TRBV29-1, the J gene TRBJ2-3; TRBD1 aligns across 8 bases. This CDR3 region has 13 residues. Germline CDR1 reads SQVTM; CDR2 reads ANQGSEA. The junction had 5 bases not matched to a gene; V was cut back by 4 bases and J by 5 bases. CDR3 residues: CSVAGQGGDTQYF. Written as DNA, the CDR3 is TGCAGCGTTGCCGGACAGGGAGGAGATACGCAGTATTTT.

J is TRBJ2-6 and V is TRBV7-8; the D gene is possibly TRBD1 (6 bases). The V and J ends lost 5 bases and 2 bases respectively, with 10 bases between them. The CDR3 is made up of 15 amino acids. Germline lookup yields CDR1 SGHVS and CDR2 FQNEAQ. The CDR3 region is CASSIRQAGANVLTF. The CDR3 DNA reads as TGTGCCAGCAGCATCCGACAGGCTGGGGCCAACGTCCTGACTTTC.

In this sample, this clonotype turned up a few times. CDR3 sequence reads: CASSLDRRQPSGANVLTF. The CDR3 DNA follows: TGTGCCAGCAGCTTAGATCGCCGACAGCCCTCTGGGGCCAACGTCCTGACTTTC. The V gene is TRBV11-2, the J gene TRBJ2-6, with D possibly being TRBD1 (5 bases). Trimming removed 0 bases at V and 0 bases at J, with 12 bases between. This CDR3 has 18 residues. CDR1 is SGHAT, CDR2 FQNNGV, per germline.

This clonotype was observed a handful of times. The chain has TRBV10-3 and TRBJ2-3; 9 positions match TRBD1. Unmatched junction bases numbered 16, after V lost 6 bases and J lost 6 bases. CDR1 ENHRY and CDR2 SYGVKD come from the germline V gene. The CDR3 totals 17 residues. Written as DNA, the CDR3 is TGTGCCATCAGATCATCTACGACAGGGGGACGGGGTGATACGCAGTATTTT. This sequence encodes CAIRSSTTGGRGDTQYF.

This clonotype has only a few counts. This rearrangement joins TRBV2 to TRBJ2-4, with a weak D call TRBD2 (6 bases). Germline V gives CDR1 SNHLY, CDR2 FYNNEI. There are 14 residues in the CDR3. Trimming left V 3 bases short and J 7 bases short, with 13 bases between. In nucleotides, the CDR3 is TGTGCCAGCAGTGACGTGGGAGGAACGAACATTCAGTACTTC. Residues: CASSDVGGTNIQYF.

This clonotype showed up just a few times. The chain recombines TRBV3-1 with TRBJ2-3; 9 bases agree with TRBD2. The ends lost 5 bases at V and 0 bases at J; junction bases unmatched: 6. This CDR3 has 16 amino acids. Per the germline V gene, CDR1 is LGHDT and CDR2 is YNNKEL (reference sequence). Here the CDR3 reads CASSRRLAASTDTQYF. CDR3 sequence (DNA): TGTGCCAGCAGCAGACGACTAGCGGCGAGCACAGATACGCAGTATTTT.

A note on this clonotype: This may be a read error, as it is one base from a much larger clone. The chain carries TRBV7-9 and TRBJ2-5; 12 bases match TRBD2. The V and J ends lost 4 bases and 8 bases, in that order; junction bases with no gene match: 5. Germline V lookup: CDR1 SEHNR, CDR2 FQNEAQ (reference sequence). This CDR3 has 14 residues. The CDR3 reads CASSWTSGAVTQYF. The CDR3 coding sequence is TGTGCCAGCAGCTGGACTAGCGGGGCGGTAACCCAGTACTTC.

This clonotype was observed at least ten times. DNA of the CDR3: TGCAGCGTTTCTCATGGCTACACCTTC. Its protein is CSVSHGYTF. V gene TRBV29-1 combines with J gene TRBJ1-2, with no clear D. Trimming shortened V by 5 bases and J by 6 bases, and 4 bases separated the two germline ends. This CDR3 comprises 9 residues. Germline values: CDR1 SQVTM, CDR2 ANQGSEA.

Comment on this clonotype: A much larger clone sits a single nucleotide away, making a read error possible. The chain has TRBV29-1 and TRBJ2-1; 8 positions agree with TRBD2. The CDR3 extends over 15 amino acids. Germline CDR1 SQVTM, CDR2 ANQGSEA. CDR3 sequence: CSVAGTRSSYNEQLF. CDR3 nucleotide sequence: TGCAGCGTCGCCGGGACTAGGAGCTCCTACAATGAGCAGCTCTTC.

In its sample, this clonotype was seen many times. The chain carries TRBV7-9 and TRBJ1-2; no definite D call. This CDR3 is built from 11 residues. Germline V gives CDR1 SEHNR, CDR2 FQNEAQ (reference sequence). Between the trimmed V and J ends, which lost 6 bases and 4 bases, there was a span of 6 bases. As DNA, the CDR3 is TGTGCCAGCAGTCTTCTCTATGGCTACACCTTC. The encoded protein is CASSLLYGYTF.

The rearrangement links TRBV5-6 to TRBJ1-2; the match to TRBD1 covers 8 bases. This CDR3 comprises 16 residues. Trimming cost V 4 bases and J 5 bases; bases outside gene matches: 13. Germline CDR1 reads SGHDT; CDR2 reads YYEEEE. The CDR3 DNA sequence: TGTGCCAGCAGCCTCCACGGGACAGGCGGCGTTTATGGCTACACCTTC. Amino acids: CASSLHGTGGVYGYTF.

This chain joins TRBV19 and TRBJ2-5, with D tentatively TRBD1 or TRBD2 (5 bases each). CDR3 size: 14 residues. V was cut by 6 bases and J by 3 bases, with 14 bases left in between. From germline, CDR1 is LNHDA and CDR2 SQIVND (reference sequence). CDR3 DNA: TGTGCCAGTAGCGGACGGGACCTGAAAGAGACCCAGTACTTC. Protein: CASSGRDLKETQYF.

This clonotype was counted a few times. V usage is TRBV7-9 and J usage is TRBJ2-4, with TRBD1 as a possible D gene (5 bases). The germline V and J ends were trimmed by 2 bases and 7 bases, with 15 bases remaining between them. The CDR3 spans 15 residues. Germline V gene data show CDR1 as SEHNR and CDR2 as FQNEAQ (reference sequence). The CDR3, as DNA: TGTGCCAGCAGCTTACTGGACCTAGGGGCCAACATTCAGTACTTC. It encodes CASSLLDLGANIQYF.

This clonotype was seen only a few times. The chain recombines TRBV29-1 with TRBJ1-1; D not certain. The CDR3 loop spans 12 amino acids. Trimming removed 5 bases at V and 1 base at J, with 8 bases between. The V gene's germline CDR1 is SQVTM and CDR2 ANQGSEA. The CDR3 DNA is TGCAGCGTTAGAAGACCGAACACTGAAGCTTTCTTT. Protein sequence: CSVRRPNTEAFF.

The sample holds many counts of this clonotype. The chain uses TRBV7-9 and TRBJ2-1; perhaps TRBD2 as D (6 bases). The CDR3 totals 14 residues. Trimming removed 4 bases from V and 8 bases from J, with 15 bases in between. Germline assignment: CDR1 SEHNR and CDR2 FQNEAQ (reference sequence). This chain's CDR3 is CASSYTGASDEQFF. For the CDR3, the DNA is TGTGCCAGCAGCTACACCGGGGCTAGCGATGAGCAGTTCTTC.

This CDR3 is CASSLNLNTGELFF. The CDR3 region has the DNA TGCGCCAGCAGCTTGAACCTAAACACCGGGGAGCTGTTTTTT. The chain carries TRBV5-1 and TRBJ2-2, with unresolved D. V was trimmed by 1 base and J by 2 bases, leaving 6 bases between them. This CDR3 has 14 amino acids. CDR1 is SGHRS and CDR2 is YFSETQ in the germline V gene.

This clonotype came up many times. The genes are TRBV19 and TRBJ1-5; D uncertain. Germline assignment: CDR1 LNHDA and CDR2 SQIVND (reference sequence). The CDR3 is made up of 13 amino acids. V was trimmed by 7 bases and J by 0 bases, leaving 7 bases between them. The CDR3 DNA follows: TGTGCCAGTACCCATTATAGCAATCAGCCCCAGCATTTT. Translating it yields CASTHYSNQPQHF.

The V and J genes are TRBV7-2 and TRBJ2-2; D perhaps matches TRBD2 (6 bases). The V and J ends lost 5 bases and 6 bases respectively, with 22 bases between them. The germline V gene encodes CDR1 SGHTA and CDR2 FQGNSA. The CDR3 runs 17 residues. CDR3 DNA: TGTGCCAGCAGCCCGCGAAGGCAAGCGGGTTTGGCCGGGGAGCTGTTTTTT. This encodes CASSPRRQAGLAGELFF.

This rearrangement joins TRBV5-8 to TRBJ2-5, with 10 bases identical to TRBD2. Germline V gives CDR1 SGHTS, CDR2 YDEGEE. The CDR3 loop spans 15 amino acids. Trimming took 4 bases from V and 3 from J; bases not matched to a gene: 6. CDR3 DNA: TGTGCCAGCAGCCCAGCGGGGGGGCCGGAAGAGACCCAGTACTTC. Its translation: CASSPAGGPEETQYF.

This clonotype was picked up many times. The V and J genes are TRBV11-2 and TRBJ2-7, with D perhaps TRBD2 (6 bases). Trimming cost V 0 bases and J 3 bases, with 24 bases left between them. Per germline, CDR1 SGHAT and CDR2 FQNNGV. The CDR3 totals 19 residues. CDR3 region: CASSLDSGFLKIGNYEQYF. As DNA, the CDR3 is TGTGCCAGCAGCTTAGACAGCGGGTTCTTAAAGATTGGGAACTACGAGCAGTACTTC.

The chain combines TRBV5-1 with TRBJ1-6; D not certain. The CDR3 loop spans 12 amino acids. Germline CDR1 and CDR2: SGHRS and YFSETQ. The V gene lost 5 bases and the J gene lost 7 bases, with 7 bases spanning the gap. The CDR3 nucleotides are TGCGCCAGCAGTATCGAGAATTCACCCCTCCACTTT. It translates to CASSIENSPLHF.

In DNA, the CDR3 is TGTGCCAGCAGCTTAGGAAACGACTACACAGATACGCAGTATTTT. It translates to CASSLGNDYTDTQYF. J is TRBJ2-3 and V is TRBV11-2; perhaps TRBD2 as D (5 bases). Germline CDR1 and CDR2: SGHAT and FQNNGV. V shed 1 base and J shed 2 bases, with 10 bases lying between them. The CDR3 is 15 amino acids.